The 28 T cell receptor beta chains presented below share a single source sample, sequenced in a study of blood T cell repertoires in COVID-19. The data were produced by immunoSEQ multiplex PCR, yet TCRdb's version contains in-frame clones alone and is incomplete. The sample records 210,000 or so clones, roughly four fifths being singletons. Sequencing used peripheral blood. The receptors derive from a woman between 65 and 79 years old with active or convalescent COVID-19.

The V gene is TRBV7-3, the J gene TRBJ2-3; D is possibly TRBD2 (6 bases). Per the germline V gene, CDR1 is SGHTA and CDR2 is FQGTGA. The CDR3 length is 15 residues. The V end was cut by 3 bases, the J end by 5 bases, with 15 bases between. The CDR3 nucleotides are TGTGCCAGCAGCTTTTTGCCGGGAGTAGGAGATACGCAGTATTTT. Translation gives CASSFLPGVGDTQYF.

V usage is TRBV1 and J usage is TRBJ1-5. TRBV1 is recorded as a pseudogene. The CDR3 consists of 14 residues. CDR3 sequence reads: CTSSQGRRHQPQHF. In DNA form, the CDR3 reads TGCACCAGCAGCCAGGGCAGGAGGCATCAGCCCCAGCATTTT.

This clone has a single count. This chain connects TRBV18 to TRBJ2-2; the match to TRBD2 covers 11 bases. The V gene's germline CDR1 is KGHSH and CDR2 LQKENI. The CDR3 runs to 19 residues. V trimming: 1 base; J trimming: 1 base; junction bases outside the gene matches: 8. The DNA of the CDR3 is TGTGCCAGCTCACCACTCCGACTAGCGGGATTTGAGAACACCGGGGAGCTGTTTTTT. Its protein product is CASSPLRLAGFENTGELFF.

With respect to this clone: Other nucleotide sequences from this sample produce the same CDR3. The V gene is TRBV5-1, the J gene TRBJ2-2, with TRBD2 identical over 13 bases. The CDR3 extends over 17 amino acids. Germline V gene lookup returns CDR1 SGHRS and CDR2 YFSETQ. V shed 3 bases, J shed 2 bases, and the junction held 4 bases outside the gene matches. This CDR3 is CASSWTSGSPNTGELFF. The CDR3 DNA sequence: TGCGCCAGCAGCTGGACTAGCGGGAGCCCAAACACCGGGGAGCTGTTTTTT. The whole variable domain, remainder taken from reference TRBV5-1 and TRBJ2-2, is KAGVTQTPRYLIKTRGQQVTLSCSPISGHRSVSWYQQTPGQGLQFLFEYFSETQRNKGNFPGRFSGRQFSNSRSEMNVSTLELGDSALYLCASSWTSGSPNTGELFFGEGSRLTVL.

The gene calls are TRBV9 and TRBJ1-5, with unresolved D. The CDR3 consists of 17 residues. V lost 3 bases and J lost 5, with 21 bases in between. From germline, CDR1 is SGDLS and CDR2 YYNGEE. CDR3 sequence (DNA): TGTGCCAGCAGCGCAGCTAGGCCAAACATTCGAGATCAGCCCCAGCATTTT. Its translation is CASSAARPNIRDQPQHF.

This clone was counted a single time. This chain connects TRBV7-9 to TRBJ2-1; D possibly corresponds to TRBD1 (7 bases). Looked up from germline, CDR1 is SEHNR and CDR2 is FQNEAQ (reference sequence). CDR3 length equals 13 residues. Trimming shortened V by 6 bases and J by 9 bases, and 15 bases separated the two germline ends. The CDR3 loop is CASREGARVEQFF. The DNA for the CDR3 is TGTGCCAGCAGGGAGGGGGCCAGGGTTGAGCAGTTCTTC. Variable domain in full (rest from reference TRBV7-9 and TRBJ2-1): DTGVSQNPRHKITKRGQNVTFRCDPISEHNRLYWYRQTLGQGPEFLTYFQNEAQLEKSRLLSDRFSAERPKGSFSTLEIQRTEQGDSAMYLCASREGARVEQFFGPGTRLTVL.

The chain couples TRBV29-1 to TRBJ2-3, with 11 positions matching TRBD2. Germline V lookup: CDR1 SQVTM, CDR2 ANQGSEA. J gave up 3 bases and V 6 bases, and 5 bases lay outside the gene matches. The CDR3 spans 14 residues. CDR3 bases: TGCAGCGTGTCGACTAGCGGGAAAACAGATACGCAGTATTTT. This translates into CSVSTSGKTDTQYF.

This clone was seen at least ten times. The chain links TRBV2 to TRBJ1-2; tentative D call: TRBD1 (6 bases). Trimming took off 6 bases at V and 6 bases at J, with 17 bases between the two ends. The CDR3 has 14 amino acids. Germline-derived CDR1 and CDR2 are SNHLY and FYNNEI. CDR3 region: CASSPQGIANGYTF. The CDR3 nucleotides are TGTGCCAGCAGCCCACAGGGTATCGCGAATGGCTACACCTTC.

The chain employs TRBV19 and TRBJ2-4; 7 bases are shared with TRBD1. Germline CDR1 reads LNHDA; CDR2 reads SQIVND (reference sequence). With 5 bases clipped from V and 4 bases from J, the junction kept 17 bases outside the gene matches. The CDR3 is 18 amino acids. CDR3 sequence: CASSPIRLLTGEKNIQYF. The CDR3 coding sequence is TGTGCCAGTAGTCCCATTAGGCTACTTACAGGGGAAAAAAACATTCAGTACTTC.

The chain joins TRBV5-1 to TRBJ2-2; 7 bases are shared with TRBD1. V lost 4 bases and J lost 3; bases outside the gene matches: 9. The V gene's germline CDR1 is SGHRS and CDR2 YFSETQ. This CDR3 region has 16 residues. CDR3 bases: TGCGCCAGCAGCCCCACAGGGGATGAATACACCGGGGAGCTGTTTTTT. As protein: CASSPTGDEYTGELFF.

This chain uses TRBV3-1 (or the pseudogene TRBV3-2) with TRBJ2-1; D unclear. CDR3 length equals 12 residues. The V gene lost 7 bases and the J gene lost 9 bases, with 13 bases spanning the gap. Germline values: CDR1 LGHDT, CDR2 YNNKEL (reference sequence). The CDR3 sequence: CASNSGRGEQFF. CDR3 coding DNA: TGTGCCAGCAATTCCGGTCGTGGTGAGCAGTTCTTC.

The J gene is TRBJ1-4, the V gene TRBV28; possible D gene TRBD1, 6 bases. CDR1 is MDHEN and CDR2 is SYDVKM in the germline V gene. This CDR3 contains 16 residues. V lost 4 bases and J lost 7, with 19 bases in between. The DNA of the CDR3 is TGTGCCAGCAGTTCACCTAGGGGGGGGCTTGGTGAAAAACTGTTTTTT. Encoded protein: CASSSPRGGLGEKLFF.

This chain uses TRBV6-5 with TRBJ1-1; TRBD1 agrees at 9 bases. CDR3 size: 15 residues. After removal of 7 bases from V and 5 bases from J, the junction contained 11 bases not matched to a gene. The V gene's germline CDR1 is MNHEY and CDR2 SVGAGI. The CDR3 DNA sequence: TGTGCCAGCATTTCGAAAACAGGGGGCGCGACTGAAGCTTTCTTT. This translates into CASISKTGGATEAFF.

For the CDR3, the DNA is TGTGCCAGCAGCGCCGGACTACAAGAGACCCAGTACTTC. It codes for CASSAGLQETQYF. This chain uses TRBV7-3 with TRBJ2-5; the D gene is possibly TRBD2 (6 bases). CDR1 SGHTA and CDR2 FQGTGA come from the germline V gene. The CDR3 runs 13 residues. V lost 5 bases and J lost 2, with 9 bases in between. Using reference TRBV7-3 and TRBJ2-5 for the parts outside the CDR3, the full variable domain is GAGVSQTPSNKVTEKGKYVELRCDPISGHTALYWYRQSLGQGPEFLIYFQGTGAADDSGLPNDRFFAVRPEGSVSTLKIQRTERGDSAVYLCASSAGLQETQYFGPGTRLLVL.

The genes are TRBV19 and TRBJ2-7; tentative D call: TRBD2 (5 bases). The V and J ends lost 3 bases and 4 bases respectively, with 10 bases between them. The CDR3 spans 13 residues. Germline V CDR1 and CDR2: LNHDA, SQIVND (reference sequence). In nucleotides, the CDR3 is TGTGCCAGTAGTATCTTTAGAGGGTACGAGCAGTACTTC. This codes for CASSIFRGYEQYF.

This chain links TRBV5-1 with TRBJ2-7; 11 nucleotides agree with TRBD2. The trim removed 4 bases at V and 5 bases at J, leaving 11 bases unmatched. The CDR3 is made up of 16 amino acids. CDR1 SGHRS and CDR2 YFSETQ come from the germline V gene. The CDR3 is CASSPAPSGRLHEQYF. CDR3 coding DNA: TGCGCCAGCAGCCCCGCTCCTAGCGGGAGGCTCCACGAGCAGTACTTC.

This clone was seen only once. The rearrangement uses TRBV14 and TRBJ2-1; TRBD1 matches at 7 bases. V was clipped by 5 bases and J by 3 bases; unmatched bases: 7. The CDR3 is made up of 15 amino acids. Germline V gene data show CDR1 as SGHDN and CDR2 as FVKESK. As DNA, the CDR3 is TGTGCCAGCAGCACCGGGACAGCTAACTACAATGAGCAGTTCTTC. It codes for CASSTGTANYNEQFF.

The V and J genes are TRBV19 and TRBJ2-1, with 8 bases fitting TRBD2. Germline V lookup: CDR1 LNHDA, CDR2 SQIVND (reference sequence). Trimming cost V 4 bases and J 3 bases; bases outside gene matches: 5. The CDR3 has 15 amino acids. This chain's CDR3 is CASSKGGRLYNEQFF. For the CDR3, the DNA is TGTGCCAGTAGTAAAGGCGGGAGGCTCTACAATGAGCAGTTCTTC.

The chain uses TRBV5-1 and TRBJ2-7, with D tentatively TRBD2 (6 bases). The CDR3 loop spans 14 amino acids. CDR1 and CDR2 from the germline V gene are SGHRS and YFSETQ. With 4 bases removed from V and 5 bases from J, the gap between germline ends came to 16 bases. The chain's CDR3 is CASSRGTIVDEQYF. CDR3 DNA: TGCGCCAGCAGCCGCGGGACGATCGTTGACGAGCAGTACTTC.

The gene calls are TRBV7-3 and TRBJ2-1, with 13 bases identical to TRBD2. V was clipped by 3 bases and J by 8 bases; unmatched bases: 7. Germline lookup yields CDR1 SGHTA and CDR2 FQGTGA. The CDR3 extends over 16 amino acids. CDR3 sequence: CASSLLGTSGIYEQFF. The CDR3 DNA reads as TGTGCCAGCAGCTTGCTTGGGACTAGCGGGATTTATGAGCAGTTCTTC.

The V and J genes are TRBV5-1 and TRBJ2-3; D is possibly TRBD2 (5 bases). The CDR3 covers 16 residues. The germline gives CDR1 SGHRS, CDR2 YFSETQ. V was pared by 0 bases and J by 1 base, with 12 bases between. CDR3 amino acids: CASSLDGRAGTDTQYF. In nucleotides, the CDR3 is TGCGCCAGCAGCTTGGACGGGCGGGCGGGCACAGATACGCAGTATTTT.

The CDR3 loop is CASSASLAGAGNEQFF. In DNA form, the CDR3 reads TGTGCCAGCAGTGCCTCACTAGCGGGAGCGGGCAATGAGCAGTTCTTC. This rearrangement joins TRBV6-1 to TRBJ2-1; 11 nucleotides align to TRBD2. The CDR3 covers 16 residues. Germline V lookup: CDR1 MNHNS, CDR2 SASEGT. V shed 4 bases, J shed 6 bases, and the junction held 8 bases outside the gene matches.

This sequence joins TRBV21-1 and TRBJ1-2. TRBV21-1 is listed as a pseudogene. The length of the CDR3 is 14 residues. This CDR3 is CASSTGTCCYGYTF. The DNA for the CDR3 is TGTGCCAGCAGCACCGGGACTTGCTGCTATGGCTACACCTTC.

The rearrangement joins TRBV28 to TRBJ1-6; 9 positions agree with TRBD1. Germline loops: CDR1 MDHEN, CDR2 SYDVKM. V was pared by 2 bases and J by 4 bases, with 3 bases of the junction left unmatched. CDR3 length equals 16 residues. The CDR3, as DNA: TGTGCCAGCAGTTTAGGGACAGGGCCATATAATTCACCCCTCCACTTT. Amino acids: CASSLGTGPYNSPLHF.

This clone was found once. The chain employs TRBV7-9 and TRBJ2-4, with 9 bases fitting TRBD2. Losses at the gene ends were 6 bases for V and 6 bases for J; bases not matched to a gene: 9. Germline V gene lookup returns CDR1 SEHNR and CDR2 FQNEAQ (reference sequence). There are 15 residues in the CDR3. This CDR3 reads CASSYLAGDPNIQYF. CDR3 sequence (DNA): TGTGCCAGCAGTTATTTAGCGGGAGATCCAAACATTCAGTACTTC.

This clone was counted once. The CDR3 reads CASSKRWNTEAFF. The CDR3 DNA reads as TGTGCCAGTAGTAAACGGTGGAACACTGAAGCTTTCTTT. V usage is TRBV19 and J usage is TRBJ1-1; D is ambiguous. The CDR3 length is 13 residues. Germline assignment: CDR1 LNHDA and CDR2 SQIVND (reference sequence). V was cut by 4 bases and J by 1 base, with 7 bases left in between. Full variable domain (missing parts from reference TRBV19 and TRBJ1-1): DGGITQSPKYLFRKEGQNVTLSCEQNLNHDAMYWYRQDPGQGLRLIYYSQIVNDFQKGDIAEGYSVSREKKESFPLTVTSAQKNPTAFYLCASSKRWNTEAFFGQGTRLTVV.

The chain couples TRBV28 to TRBJ2-7, with 11 positions matching TRBD2. The CDR3 totals 16 residues. The germline CDR1 and CDR2 sequences are MDHEN and SYDVKM. Germline trimming cut 6 bases from V and 3 bases from J; bases unmatched to any gene: 10. CDR3 nucleotide sequence: TGTGCCAGCAGCCCAGGGGGGACTAGCGGCCTCTACGAGCAGTACTTC. Protein sequence: CASSPGGTSGLYEQYF.

J is TRBJ2-1 and V is TRBV27; weak D call: TRBD1 (5 bases). CDR3 length: 14 amino acids. From germline, CDR1 is MNHEY and CDR2 SMNVEV (reference sequence). The ends were cut back, 2 bases at V and 8 bases at J, with 13 bases in the middle. The CDR3 loop reads CASSLIRQSDEQFF. In DNA, the CDR3 is TGTGCCAGCAGTTTAATCCGACAGAGCGATGAGCAGTTCTTC.